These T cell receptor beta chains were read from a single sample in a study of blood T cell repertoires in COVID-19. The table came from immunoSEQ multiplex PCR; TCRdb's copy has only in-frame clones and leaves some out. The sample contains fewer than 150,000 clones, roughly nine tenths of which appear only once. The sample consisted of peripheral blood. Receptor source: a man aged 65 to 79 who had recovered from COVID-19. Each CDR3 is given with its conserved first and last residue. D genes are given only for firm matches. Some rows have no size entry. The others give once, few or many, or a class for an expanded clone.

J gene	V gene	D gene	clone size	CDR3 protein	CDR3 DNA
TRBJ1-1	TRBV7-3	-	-	CASSLFGGGTEAFF	TGTGCCAGCAGCTTATTTGGGGGAGGGACTGAAGCTTTCTTT
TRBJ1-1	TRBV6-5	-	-	CASSRRRQDTEAFF	TGTGCCAGCAGTCGCAGACGACAGGACACTGAAGCTTTCTTT
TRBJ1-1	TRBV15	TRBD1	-	CATSRGQGGTEAFF	TGTGCCACCAGCAGGGGACAGGGGGGGACTGAAGCTTTCTTT
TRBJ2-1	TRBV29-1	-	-	CSVVPRAGPSYNEQFF	TGCAGCGTTGTACCCAGGGCAGGGCCCTCCTACAATGAGCAGTTCTTC
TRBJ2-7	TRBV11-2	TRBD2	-	CASSPGFLAGGQGEQYF	TGTGCCAGCAGCCCGGGCTTCCTAGCGGGGGGGCAAGGCGAGCAGTACTTC
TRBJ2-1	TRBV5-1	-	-	CASSLVGAALFNEQFF	TGCGCCAGCAGCTTGGTGGGGGCCGCTCTTTTCAATGAGCAGTTCTTC
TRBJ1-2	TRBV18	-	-	CASSPEQDYGYTF	TGTGCCAGCTCACCCGAACAGGACTATGGCTACACCTTC
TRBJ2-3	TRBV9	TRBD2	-	CASSPPGGAGRLADTQYF	TGTGCCAGCAGCCCACCGGGGGGAGCAGGGAGATTGGCAGATACGCAGTATTTT
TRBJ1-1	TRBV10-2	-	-	CASSDGENTEAFF	TGCGCCAGCAGTGACGGGGAAAACACTGAAGCTTTCTTT
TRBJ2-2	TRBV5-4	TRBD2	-	CASTVGAGGRRELFF	TGTGCCAGCACCGTAGGAGCGGGGGGCCGTCGGGAGCTGTTTTTT
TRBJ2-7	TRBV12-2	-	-	CASRLGGTGNYEQYF	TGTGCAAGTCGCTTAGGAGGGACAGGGAACTACGAGCAGTACTTC
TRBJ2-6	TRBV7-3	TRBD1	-	CASRPTGGMVPGANVLTF	TGTGCCAGCAGACCTACAGGGGGAATGGTCCCTGGGGCCAACGTCCTGACTTTC
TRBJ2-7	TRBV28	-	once	CASSFGGEVYEQYF	TGTGCCAGCAGTTTCGGGGGAGAGGTCTACGAGCAGTACTTC
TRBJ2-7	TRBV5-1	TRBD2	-	CASKSGGISYEQYF	TGCGCCAGCAAGAGCGGGGGGATCTCCTACGAGCAGTACTTC
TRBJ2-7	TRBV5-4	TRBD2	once	CASSRTDGTSYEQYF	TGTGCCAGCAGCCGGACGGACGGGACTAGCTACGAGCAGTACTTC
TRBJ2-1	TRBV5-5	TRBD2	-	CASSSGTSVSNEQFF	TGTGCCAGCAGCTCCGGGACTAGCGTCTCCAATGAGCAGTTCTTC
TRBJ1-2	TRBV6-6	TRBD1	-	CASSSRTGGYGYTF	TGTGCCAGCAGTTCCCGGACAGGAGGATATGGCTACACCTTC
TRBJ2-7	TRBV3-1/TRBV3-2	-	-	CASSLGTTYEQYF	TGTGCCAGCAGCCTTGGGACAACCTACGAGCAGTACTTC
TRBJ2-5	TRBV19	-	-	CASSSGVTQYF	TGTGCCAGTAGTTCAGGGGTGACCCAGTACTTC
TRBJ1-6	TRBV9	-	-	CASSARDYNSPLHF	TGTGCCAGCAGCGCCCGAGATTATAATTCACCCCTCCACTTT
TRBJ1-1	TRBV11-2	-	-	CASSSTGLNTEAFF	TGTGCCAGCAGCTCCACAGGGCTGAACACTGAAGCTTTCTTT
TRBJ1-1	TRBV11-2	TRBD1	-	CASSFTGGLNTEAFF	TGTGCCAGCAGCTTTACAGGGGGATTGAACACTGAAGCTTTCTTT
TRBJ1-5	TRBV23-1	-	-	CASSQGPGESQPQHF	TGCGCCAGCAGTCAAGGCCCGGGGGAGAGTCAGCCCCAGCATTTT
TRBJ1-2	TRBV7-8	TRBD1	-	CASSRRDRSYGYTF	TGTGCCAGCAGCCGCCGGGACAGGTCCTATGGCTACACCTTC
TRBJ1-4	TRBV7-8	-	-	CASSAQHGKLFF	TGTGCCAGCAGCGCCCAACATGGAAAACTGTTTTTT